This T cell receptor (beta chain) is from a study of PD-L1 blockade in urothelial cancer. Specified time point: peripheral blood 6 weeks after treatment start. J was trimmed by 0 bases and V by 6 bases; bases with no gene match: 16. This CDR3 region has 21 residues. CDR1 and CDR2 from the germline V gene are LNHDA and SQIVND (reference sequence). Here immunoSEQ multiplex PCR was the method, and the copy in TCRdb shows in-frame clones only, minus some. The sample contains 35,000 to 50,000 clones, approximately 83% of which appear only once. This sequence originates from a man aged 55 to 70 with urothelial cancer. Sequencing used PBMCs, obtained around atezolizumab (anti-PD-L1) treatment. V is TRBV19 and J is TRBJ2-6, with 11 positions matching TRBD1. CDR3 protein: CASSQYSRYGTGGSGANVLTF. Here the CDR3 DNA reads TGTGCCAGTAGCCAATATTCCCGCTACGGGACAGGGGGCTCTGGGGCCAACGTCCTGACTTTC.